This record covers a single TCR beta chain. The antigen is undetermined. The study ran its PCR with 60 Vbeta and 13 Jbeta primers. Assay: immunoSEQ multiplex PCR; the TCRdb copy retains only in-frame clones and omits some. The sample lists 100,000 to 150,000 clones, more than 60% occurring once. Trimming removed 6 bases at V and 3 bases at J, with 12 bases between. The germline gives CDR1 MNHNS, CDR2 SASEGT. The CDR3 totals 14 residues. These data come from a study of cytomegalovirus exposure and HLA in healthy donors. Findings and caveats of the study: The authors later found HLA-associated TCR beta chains more clonally expanded than equally common others. Some highly shared sequence variants likely arose as a pipeline artifact. A later analysis linked a missense DCLRE1C variant to TCR beta V- and J-gene trimming.

The source material was PBMCs. The clonotype originates from a young woman in good health and CMV-seronegative. V is TRBV6-1 and J is TRBJ2-1; weak D call: TRBD2 (6 bases). In DNA, the CDR3 is TGTGCCAGCAGCCCCGAGGGACTCTACAATGAGCAGTTCTTC. Its protein is CASSPEGLYNEQFF.